This TCR beta chain was captured in a study of cytomegalovirus exposure and HLA in healthy donors. V dropped 0 bases and J dropped 6 bases, with 16 bases sitting between them. Germline V gene sequence: CDR1 SGDLS, CDR2 YYNGEE. This CDR3 is 15 amino acids long. Libraries were prepared by immunoSEQ multiplex PCR; TCRdb keeps only in-frame clonotypes and omits some of them. The sample yields about 74,000 clones, 94% seen once. The rearrangement links TRBV9 to TRBJ2-7; unclear D gene. The sequence was collected from a woman between 18 and 29 years old in good health and CMV-seropositive. The source material was PBMCs. The CDR3 DNA reads TGTGCCAGCAGCGTAGGTGGGTTAAGTTGGAGCGAGCAGTACTTC. Its translation: CASSVGGLSWSEQYF.